The source of this T cell receptor beta chain is a study of cytomegalovirus exposure and HLA in healthy donors. The study, taken as a whole, reports: A prior analysis recorded that most TCR beta V segments were productive about 90% or about 30% of the time. Rare TCR sequences dominated, though some public TCRs recurred in many donors. According to the study, around 180 TCR beta chains were cytomegalovirus-associated.

There are 14 residues in the CDR3. The V gene lost 2 bases and the J gene lost 4 bases, with 11 bases spanning the gap. Looked up from germline, CDR1 is MNHEY and CDR2 is SVGAGI. This PCR relied on a set of 60 Vbeta primers and 13 Jbeta primers. Repertoires were generated with immunoSEQ multiplex PCR, while TCRdb's copy carries only in-frame clones and drops some. This sample yields some 90,000 clones, of which over 75% are seen a single time; less than 6% belongs to the top ten. Comments on this clone: Its antigen is as yet unknown.

What was sequenced was PBMCs. The receptor was isolated from a man between 25 and 39 years old in good health and CMV-seropositive. The chain joins TRBV6-5 to TRBJ1-1; D may be TRBD1 (5 bases). CDR3 loop: CASSYNGGVTEAFF. Here the CDR3 DNA reads TGTGCCAGCAGTTACAATGGAGGGGTCACTGAAGCTTTCTTT.